The rows below give T cell receptor beta chains drawn from one sample of a study of shared clonotypes between healthy human individuals. Measured with immunoSEQ multiplex PCR; TCRdb has only the in-frame clones, and not every one. Of about 2,200,000 clones listed, approximately 94% are singletons. The sequencing sample was made of naive CD8+ T cells from PBMCs. The source of these receptors is a man aged 18 to 29 in good health. Some clones in this sample may be carry-over from other donors' samples. Each CDR3 is given with its conserved first and last residue. Fields, in order: J gene, clone size, D gene, V gene, CDR3 protein, CDR3 DNA. A D gene is named only where the DNA matches it firmly. Clone size is stated in some rows and not others, as once, few, many or a class when expanded.

J gene: TRBJ2-7
clone size: .
D gene: TRBD1
V gene: TRBV29-1
CDR3 protein: CSATGGTGGYSEQYF
CDR3 DNA: TGCAGCGCCACGGGAGGGACAGGGGGCTATAGCGAGCAGTACTTC

J gene: TRBJ2-5
clone size: .
D gene: TRBD2
V gene: TRBV28
CDR3 protein: CASSPGLAGLQETQYF
CDR3 DNA: TGTGCCAGCAGTCCCGGACTAGCGGGGCTCCAAGAGACCCAGTACTTC

J gene: TRBJ1-2
clone size: .
D gene: .
V gene: TRBV2
CDR3 protein: CASSDDYGYTF
CDR3 DNA: TGTGCCAGCAGTGACGACTATGGCTACACCTTC

J gene: TRBJ2-1
clone size: once
D gene: .
V gene: TRBV6-5
CDR3 protein: CASSQLDRSYNEQFF
CDR3 DNA: TGTGCCAGCAGCCAACTAGACCGTTCCTACAATGAGCAGTTCTTC

J gene: TRBJ2-3
clone size: .
D gene: .
V gene: TRBV5-4
CDR3 protein: CASSFEPTDTQYF
CDR3 DNA: TGTGCCAGCAGCTTTGAACCCACAGATACGCAGTATTTT

J gene: TRBJ1-2
clone size: .
D gene: .
V gene: TRBV9
CDR3 protein: CASSVGVTNYGYTF
CDR3 DNA: TGTGCCAGCAGCGTAGGTGTTACCAACTATGGCTACACCTTC

J gene: TRBJ2-1
clone size: .
D gene: .
V gene: TRBV6-5
CDR3 protein: CATRGQHYNEQFF
CDR3 DNA: TGTGCCACTCGGGGGCAGCACTACAATGAGCAGTTCTTC

J gene: TRBJ2-5
clone size: .
D gene: .
V gene: TRBV7-9
CDR3 protein: CASSPLSTPAKETQYF
CDR3 DNA: TGTGCCAGCAGCCCGTTATCGACACCCGCTAAAGAGACCCAGTACTTC

J gene: TRBJ2-2
clone size: .
D gene: .
V gene: TRBV19
CDR3 protein: CASTPLPGNTGELFF
CDR3 DNA: TGTGCCAGTACCCCACTCCCCGGGAACACCGGGGAGCTGTTTTTT

J gene: TRBJ2-1
clone size: .
D gene: .
V gene: TRBV11-2
CDR3 protein: CATSIGGKGSYNEQFF
CDR3 DNA: TGTGCCACCTCTATAGGGGGGAAAGGGTCCTACAATGAGCAGTTCTTC

J gene: TRBJ1-1
clone size: .
D gene: .
V gene: TRBV27
CDR3 protein: CASRWDGNTEAFF
CDR3 DNA: TGTGCCAGCAGATGGGACGGGAACACTGAAGCTTTCTTT

J gene: TRBJ1-2
clone size: once
D gene: .
V gene: TRBV28
CDR3 protein: CASNPRQEFYGYTF
CDR3 DNA: TGTGCCAGCAACCCCCGACAGGAGTTCTATGGCTACACCTTC

J gene: TRBJ2-1
clone size: once
D gene: TRBD2
V gene: TRBV10-3
CDR3 protein: CAITPSGGTYNEQFF
CDR3 DNA: TGTGCCATCACCCCTAGCGGGGGGACCTACAATGAGCAGTTCTTC

J gene: TRBJ2-7
clone size: .
D gene: TRBD1
V gene: TRBV28
CDR3 protein: CASRRTGLDEQYF
CDR3 DNA: TGTGCCAGCAGAAGGACAGGCCTGGACGAGCAGTACTTC

J gene: TRBJ2-5
clone size: .
D gene: TRBD1
V gene: TRBV19
CDR3 protein: CATESGTDHRKTQYF
CDR3 DNA: TGTGCCACCGAGTCCGGGACAGACCACCGAAAGACCCAGTACTTC

J gene: TRBJ2-3
clone size: .
D gene: TRBD2
V gene: TRBV27
CDR3 protein: CASSRWSGGGTDTQYF
CDR3 DNA: TGTGCCAGCAGCCGATGGTCGGGGGGAGGCACAGATACGCAGTATTTT

J gene: TRBJ1-1
clone size: .
D gene: .
V gene: TRBV5-4
CDR3 protein: CASRVGGDTEAFF
CDR3 DNA: TGTGCCAGCAGAGTCGGAGGGGACACTGAAGCTTTCTTT

J gene: TRBJ2-3
clone size: .
D gene: .
V gene: TRBV7-8
CDR3 protein: CASSLVGTSPDTQYF
CDR3 DNA: TGTGCCAGCAGCTTAGTGGGGACTTCCCCAGATACGCAGTATTTT

J gene: TRBJ1-1
clone size: .
D gene: .
V gene: TRBV6-5
CDR3 protein: CASSYSRAELNTEAFF
CDR3 DNA: TGTGCCAGCAGTTACTCGAGGGCCGAATTAAACACTGAAGCTTTCTTT

J gene: TRBJ1-4
clone size: .
D gene: .
V gene: TRBV27
CDR3 protein: CASSRQATNEKLFF
CDR3 DNA: TGTGCCAGCAGCCGGCAGGCAACTAATGAAAAACTGTTTTTT

J gene: TRBJ1-5
clone size: .
D gene: .
V gene: TRBV19
CDR3 protein: CASSISPGRPQHF
CDR3 DNA: TGTGCCAGTAGTATAAGTCCCGGGCGGCCCCAGCATTTT

J gene: TRBJ2-3
clone size: once
D gene: .
V gene: TRBV7-9
CDR3 protein: CASSLGVRSTDTQYF
CDR3 DNA: TGTGCCAGCAGCTTAGGCGTCAGAAGCACAGATACGCAGTATTTT

J gene: TRBJ1-5
clone size: .
D gene: .
V gene: TRBV4-2
CDR3 protein: CASSQVRDQPQHF
CDR3 DNA: TGTGCCAGCAGCCAAGTCAGGGATCAGCCCCAGCATTTT

J gene: TRBJ1-3
clone size: .
D gene: .
V gene: TRBV7-9
CDR3 protein: CASSFYRLDSGNTIYF
CDR3 DNA: TGTGCCAGCAGCTTTTACCGTCTCGACTCTGGAAACACCATATATTTT

J gene: TRBJ2-1
clone size: .
D gene: TRBD2
V gene: TRBV27
CDR3 protein: CASRVRLAGTYNEQFF
CDR3 DNA: TGTGCCAGCAGGGTTCGACTAGCGGGGACCTACAATGAGCAGTTCTTC

J gene: TRBJ2-7
clone size: .
D gene: .
V gene: TRBV5-4
CDR3 protein: CASSGGSTYEQYF
CDR3 DNA: TGTGCCAGCAGCGGCGGGTCGACCTACGAGCAGTACTTC

J gene: TRBJ2-7
clone size: once
D gene: TRBD2
V gene: TRBV6-5
CDR3 protein: CASRTSGDYEQYF
CDR3 DNA: TGTGCCAGCAGGACTAGCGGGGACTACGAGCAGTACTTC

J gene: TRBJ2-2
clone size: .
D gene: .
V gene: TRBV6-6
CDR3 protein: CAASILRSANTGELFF
CDR3 DNA: TGTGCCGCCAGCATTCTTCGGTCAGCGAACACCGGGGAGCTGTTTTTT

J gene: TRBJ2-7
clone size: .
D gene: .
V gene: TRBV2
CDR3 protein: CASSEAWERDLF
CDR3 DNA: TGTGCCAGCAGTGAAGCGTGGGAGAGAGACCTTTTC

J gene: TRBJ1-1
clone size: .
D gene: .
V gene: TRBV5-1
CDR3 protein: CASSEGGGGTEAFF
CDR3 DNA: TGCGCCAGCAGCGAAGGAGGAGGGGGCACTGAAGCTTTCTTT

J gene: TRBJ2-2
clone size: .
D gene: .
V gene: TRBV6-5
CDR3 protein: CASSPGLNTGELFF
CDR3 DNA: TGTGCCAGCAGTCCGGGCCTGAACACCGGGGAGCTGTTTTTT

J gene: TRBJ2-5
clone size: .
D gene: .
V gene: TRBV5-1
CDR3 protein: CASSGLGLGETQYF
CDR3 DNA: TGCGCCAGCAGCGGATTAGGACTGGGAGAGACCCAGTACTTC

J gene: TRBJ1-5
clone size: .
D gene: .
V gene: TRBV6-5
CDR3 protein: CASSYSREDQPQHF
CDR3 DNA: TGTGCCAGCAGTTACTCGAGGGAGGATCAGCCCCAGCATTTT